These 11 T cell receptor beta chains were sequenced from one sample in a study of OX40 agonist ivuxolimab in advanced cancers. Produced via immunoSEQ multiplex PCR; TCRdb's table is partial and in-frame only. The data show fewer than 80,000 clones, around 84% seen once. Sample: CD4+ or CD8+ T cells sorted from blood, taken in a trial of the OX40 agonist ivuxolimab. These receptors were obtained from an adult with an advanced solid tumor such as melanoma, head and neck, liver or kidney cancer.

This clone has only one observation. The chain combines TRBV7-8 with TRBJ1-5; 7 nucleotides match TRBD1. The CDR3 covers 16 residues. Trimming at V came to 6 bases and at J to 0 bases, leaving 8 bases not matched to a gene. CDR1 SGHVS and CDR2 FQNEAQ come from the germline V gene. The CDR3 loop reads CASSPGGTYSNQPQHF. For the CDR3, the DNA is TGTGCCAGCAGTCCAGGGGGGACCTATAGCAATCAGCCCCAGCATTTT.

The V and J genes are TRBV7-2 and TRBJ1-5, with TRBD1 matching 8 bases. Germline V gives CDR1 SGHTA, CDR2 FQGNSA. The CDR3 has 17 residues. Unmatched junction bases numbered 15, after V lost 11 bases and J lost 0 bases. The CDR3 reads CASQPGGRGSSNQPQHF. CDR3 DNA sequence: TGTGCCTCCCAGCCAGGGGGCAGGGGCTCTAGCAATCAGCCCCAGCATTTT.

This clone was seen a handful of times. The chain combines TRBV5-4 with TRBJ2-1; D assignment may be TRBD1 or TRBD2 (5 bases each). V lost 7 bases, J lost 6 bases, and 20 bases lay in between. Germline V gives CDR1 SGHNT, CDR2 YYREEE (reference sequence). This CDR3 has 15 amino acids. CDR3 nucleotides: TGTGCCAGCGCCGAGGGAGCCAAGGGGCTCAATGAGCAGTTCTTC. Protein: CASAEGAKGLNEQFF.

The chain has TRBV5-4 and TRBJ1-1; perhaps TRBD1 as D (6 bases). Trimming shortened V by 3 bases and J by 5 bases, and 14 bases separated the two germline ends. Germline lookup yields CDR1 SGHNT and CDR2 YYREEE (reference sequence). CDR3 size: 14 residues. CDR3 in DNA: TGTGCCAGCAGCTCGGAAACAGGGAGGACTGAAGCTTTCTTT. Translating gives CASSSETGRTEAFF.

This clone was counted once. The chain employs TRBV11-2 and TRBJ1-1; 7 bases map to TRBD1. Germline values: CDR1 SGHAT, CDR2 FQNNGV. Trimming cost V 3 bases and J 7 bases; bases outside gene matches: 2. The CDR3 is 12 amino acids. CDR3 in DNA: TGTGCCAGCAGCTTTGACAGGGTTGAAGCTTTCTTT. Translating it yields CASSFDRVEAFF.

The gene calls are TRBV28 and TRBJ2-2; D remains ambiguous. Trimming cost V 5 bases and J 1 base, with 11 bases left between them. In germline, CDR1 is MDHEN, CDR2 SYDVKM. The length of the CDR3 is 15 residues. CDR3 DNA: TGTGCCAGCAGTCCGTTTGGCCAGAACACCGGGGAGCTGTTTTTT. As protein: CASSPFGQNTGELFF.

This clone appeared once. V gene TRBV7-3 combines with J gene TRBJ1-3; D remains unclear. This CDR3 is built from 14 residues. Germline CDR1 is SGHTA and CDR2 is FQGTGA. V lost 1 base, J lost 0 bases, and 4 bases lay in between. This CDR3 is CASSLKSSGNTIYF. In DNA, the CDR3 is TGTGCCAGCAGCTTAAAGAGCTCTGGAAACACCATATATTTT.

This chain joins TRBV21-1 and TRBJ2-1; the tabulated D call, TRBD2, remains unverified against the DNA. TRBV21-1 is given as a pseudogene. CDR3 length: 18 residues. In DNA, the CDR3 is TGTGCCAGCAGCAAAGTAAAACTAGCGGGGGAGTCGTACAATGAGCAGTTCTTC. It translates to CASSKVKLAGESYNEQFF.

This clone was seen a single time. The CDR3, as DNA: TGCGCCAGCAGTCCCGGGACTAGCGGGAGAGGGGAGCAGTTCTTC. This translates into CASSPGTSGRGEQFF. This chain joins TRBV5-1 and TRBJ2-1; TRBD2 matches 14 bases. With 5 bases clipped from V and 10 bases from J, the junction kept 8 bases outside the gene matches. The CDR3 covers 15 residues. CDR1 and CDR2 from the germline V gene are SGHRS and YFSETQ.

This chain joins TRBV10-3 and TRBJ2-4; possibly TRBD1 for D (5 bases). Germline CDR1 and CDR2: ENHRY and SYGVKD. The V end was cut by 5 bases, the J end by 2 bases, with 7 bases between. There are 13 residues in the CDR3. The CDR3 sequence: CAISPGSKNIQYF. The CDR3 bases are TGTGCCATCAGTCCAGGGTCCAAAAACATTCAGTACTTC.

The J gene is TRBJ1-6, the V gene TRBV7-2; 10 bases match TRBD1. Germline V gene lookup returns CDR1 SGHTA and CDR2 FQGNSA. This CDR3 is 16 amino acids long. V lost 1 base and J lost 9; bases outside the gene matches: 6. The CDR3 DNA reads as TGTGCCAGCAGCTTAGGAGCAGGGACAGGGGTTTCACCCCTCCACTTT. Amino acid sequence: CASSLGAGTGVSPLHF.